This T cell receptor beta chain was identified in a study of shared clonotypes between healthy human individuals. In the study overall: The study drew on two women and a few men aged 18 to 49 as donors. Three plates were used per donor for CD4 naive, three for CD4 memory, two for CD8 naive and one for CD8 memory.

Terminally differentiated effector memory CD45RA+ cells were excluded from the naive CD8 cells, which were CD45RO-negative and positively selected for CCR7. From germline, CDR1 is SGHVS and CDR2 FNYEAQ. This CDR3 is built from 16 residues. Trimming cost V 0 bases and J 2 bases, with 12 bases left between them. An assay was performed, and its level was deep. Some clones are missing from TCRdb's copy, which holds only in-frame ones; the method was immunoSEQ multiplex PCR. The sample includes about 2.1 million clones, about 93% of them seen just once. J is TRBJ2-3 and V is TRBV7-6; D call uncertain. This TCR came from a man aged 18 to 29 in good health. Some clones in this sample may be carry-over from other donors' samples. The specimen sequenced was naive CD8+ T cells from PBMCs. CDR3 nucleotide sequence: TGTGCCAGCAGCTTAGCTTCTCTTACCCCCACAGATACGCAGTATTTT. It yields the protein CASSLASLTPTDTQYF.